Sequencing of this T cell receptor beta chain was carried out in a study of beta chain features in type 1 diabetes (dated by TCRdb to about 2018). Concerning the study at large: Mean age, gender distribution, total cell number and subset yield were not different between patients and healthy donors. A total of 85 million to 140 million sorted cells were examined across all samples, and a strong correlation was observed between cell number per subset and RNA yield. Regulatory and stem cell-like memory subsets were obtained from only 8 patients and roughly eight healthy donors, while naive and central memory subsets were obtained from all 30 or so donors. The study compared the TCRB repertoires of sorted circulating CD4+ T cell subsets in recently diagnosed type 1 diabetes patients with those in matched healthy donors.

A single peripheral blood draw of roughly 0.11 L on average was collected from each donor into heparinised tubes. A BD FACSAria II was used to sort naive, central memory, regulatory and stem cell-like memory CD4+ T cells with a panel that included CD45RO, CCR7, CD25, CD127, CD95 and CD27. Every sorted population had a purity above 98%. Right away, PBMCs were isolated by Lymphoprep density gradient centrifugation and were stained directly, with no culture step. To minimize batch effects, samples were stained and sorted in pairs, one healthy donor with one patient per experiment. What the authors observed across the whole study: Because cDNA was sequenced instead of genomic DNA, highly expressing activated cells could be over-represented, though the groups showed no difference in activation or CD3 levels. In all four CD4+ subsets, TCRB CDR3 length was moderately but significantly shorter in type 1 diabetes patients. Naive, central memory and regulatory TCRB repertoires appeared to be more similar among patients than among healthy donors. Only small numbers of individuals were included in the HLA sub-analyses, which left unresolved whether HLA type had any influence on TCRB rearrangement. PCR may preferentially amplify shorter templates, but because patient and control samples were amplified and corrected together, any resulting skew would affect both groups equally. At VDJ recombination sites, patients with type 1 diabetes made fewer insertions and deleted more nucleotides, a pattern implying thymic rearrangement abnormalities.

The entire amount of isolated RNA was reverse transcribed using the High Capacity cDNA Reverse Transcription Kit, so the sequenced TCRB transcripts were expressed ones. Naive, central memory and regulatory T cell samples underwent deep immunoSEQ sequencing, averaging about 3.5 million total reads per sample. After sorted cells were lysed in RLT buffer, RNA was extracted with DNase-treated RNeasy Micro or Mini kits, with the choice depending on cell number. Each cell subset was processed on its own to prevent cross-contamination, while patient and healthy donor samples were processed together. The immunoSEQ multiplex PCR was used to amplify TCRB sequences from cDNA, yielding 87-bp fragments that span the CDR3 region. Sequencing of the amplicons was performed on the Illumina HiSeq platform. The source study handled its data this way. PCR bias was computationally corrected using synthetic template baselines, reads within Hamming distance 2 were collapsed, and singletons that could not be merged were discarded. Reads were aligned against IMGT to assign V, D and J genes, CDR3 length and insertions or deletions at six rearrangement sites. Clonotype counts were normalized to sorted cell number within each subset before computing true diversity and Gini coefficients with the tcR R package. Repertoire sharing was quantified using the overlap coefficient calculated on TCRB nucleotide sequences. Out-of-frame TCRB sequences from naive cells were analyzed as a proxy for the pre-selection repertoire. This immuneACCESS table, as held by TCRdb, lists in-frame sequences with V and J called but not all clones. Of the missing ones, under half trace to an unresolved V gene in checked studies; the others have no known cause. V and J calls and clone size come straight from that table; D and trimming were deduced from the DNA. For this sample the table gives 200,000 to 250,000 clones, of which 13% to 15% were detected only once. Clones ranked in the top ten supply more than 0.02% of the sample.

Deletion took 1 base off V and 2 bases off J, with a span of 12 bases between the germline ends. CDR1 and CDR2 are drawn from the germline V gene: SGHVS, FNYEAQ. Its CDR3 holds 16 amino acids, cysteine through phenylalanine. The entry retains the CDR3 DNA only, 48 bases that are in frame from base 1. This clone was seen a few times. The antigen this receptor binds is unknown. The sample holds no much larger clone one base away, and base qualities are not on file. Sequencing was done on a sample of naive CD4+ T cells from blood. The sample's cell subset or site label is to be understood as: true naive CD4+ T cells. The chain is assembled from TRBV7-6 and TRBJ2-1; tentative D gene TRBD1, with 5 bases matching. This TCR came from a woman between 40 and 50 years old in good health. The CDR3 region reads CASSLGGGPPYNEQFF. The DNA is TGTGCCAGCAGCTTAGGGGGCGGACCACCCTACAATGAGCAGTTCTTC.